These 29 T cell receptor beta chains originate from one sample sequenced in a study of a mutant IDH1 vaccine in newly diagnosed glioma. This sample's time point: baseline, week 1 (first vaccination visit). Treatment in this sample: pre-vaccination baseline after standard-of-care therapy. The assay was immunoSEQ multiplex PCR, and TCRdb's table has in-frame clones only and misses some. This table has roughly 84,000 clones, over 70% appearing once. The source material was PBMCs, sampled from a glioma patient treated with radiotherapy, temozolomide or both. The receptors come from a man in his forties or fifties with glioma. Some clones in this sample may be carry-over from other donors' samples.

The chain employs TRBV5-1 and TRBJ1-1; D gene ambiguous. The CDR3 spans 13 residues. Germline V gene lookup returns CDR1 SGHRS and CDR2 YFSETQ. V lost 0 bases, J lost 8 bases, and 11 bases lay in between. The CDR3 DNA follows: TGCGCCAGCAGCTTGGGGTTGGAACCCGAAGCTTTCTTT. This sequence encodes CASSLGLEPEAFF. Supplemented by reference TRBV5-1 and TRBJ1-1, the full variable domain reads KAGVTQTPRYLIKTRGQQVTLSCSPISGHRSVSWYQQTPGQGLQFLFEYFSETQRNKGNFPGRFSGRQFSNSRSEMNVSTLELGDSALYLCASSLGLEPEAFFGQGTRLTVV.

V and J are TRBV5-6 and TRBJ1-1, with D tentatively TRBD1 (6 bases). Deletions cut 4 bases from V and 1 base from J, with 11 bases between. The germline gives CDR1 SGHDT, CDR2 YYEEEE. The CDR3 runs to 14 residues. CDR3 residues: CASSQGTANTEAFF. DNA of the CDR3: TGTGCCAGCAGCCAGGGGACGGCGAACACTGAAGCTTTCTTT.

This chain links TRBV2 with TRBJ1-2; D perhaps matches TRBD1 (5 bases). Germline V CDR1 and CDR2: SNHLY, FYNNEI. V was pared by 2 bases and J by 4 bases, with 11 bases between. This CDR3 has 14 residues. CDR3 sequence (DNA): TGTGCCAGCAGTGAACAGGGACCTTTCTATGGCTACACCTTC. Its translation: CASSEQGPFYGYTF.

CDR3 sequence (DNA): TGCAGCGTTGTATGGGGTTACTACGAGCAGTACTTC. Residues: CSVVWGYYEQYF. The genes are TRBV29-1 and TRBJ2-7; D is unclear. Germline-derived CDR1 and CDR2 are SQVTM and ANQGSEA. V lost 4 bases to trimming and J lost 3 bases, with 10 bases between them. This CDR3 has 12 amino acids.

The chain links TRBV11-3 to TRBJ2-5; the match to TRBD2 covers 12 bases. The CDR3 is made up of 18 amino acids. J lost 1 base, V lost 1 base, and 7 bases had no gene match. Per the germline V gene, CDR1 is SGHNT and CDR2 is YENEEA. CDR3: CASSLAGTSGGIQETQYF. DNA for the CDR3: TGTGCCAGCAGCTTAGCCGGCACTAGCGGGGGGATCCAAGAGACCCAGTACTTC.

This sequence joins TRBV7-8 and TRBJ2-3; perhaps TRBD2 as D (5 bases). Germline CDR1 is SGHVS and CDR2 is FQNEAQ. The V end lost 4 bases, the J end lost 0 bases, and 11 bases lay between the germline ends. There are 15 residues in the CDR3. DNA for the CDR3: TGTGCCAGCAGCTCCGTCGGGGTGAGCACAGATACGCAGTATTTT. Residues: CASSSVGVSTDTQYF.

This clone was detected a few times. This chain connects TRBV6-1 to TRBJ1-2, with a tentative D call TRBD1 (6 bases). The CDR3 covers 14 residues. CDR1 and CDR2 from the germline V gene are MNHNS and SASEGT. V was pared by 2 bases and J by 6 bases, with 13 bases between. For the CDR3, the DNA is TGTGCCAGCAGTGAAACGGGCCCAGGGGATGGCTACACCTTC. Translated: CASSETGPGDGYTF.

This sequence joins TRBV6-1 and TRBJ2-1; 11 bases agree with TRBD2. Germline V gene lookup returns CDR1 MNHNS and CDR2 SASEGT. V trimming: 6 bases; J trimming: 3 bases; junction bases outside the gene matches: 4. CDR3 length: 15 amino acids. CDR3 sequence (DNA): TGTGCCAGCAGAGTAGCGGGGGGGAGCTACAATGAGCAGTTCTTC. Residues: CASRVAGGSYNEQFF.

The V call is TRBV5-1, the J call TRBJ1-4; D not certain. Germline V gives CDR1 SGHRS, CDR2 YFSETQ. CDR3 size: 13 residues. V dropped 0 bases and J dropped 3 bases, with 3 bases sitting between them. In DNA form, the CDR3 reads TGCGCCAGCAGCTTGGTGCCTAATGAAAAACTGTTTTTT. Amino acid sequence: CASSLVPNEKLFF.

The V and J genes are TRBV14 and TRBJ1-6; perhaps TRBD1 as D (5 bases). This CDR3 is 15 amino acids long. Looked up from germline, CDR1 is SGHDN and CDR2 is FVKESK. V was cut by 1 base and J by 11 bases, with 15 bases left in between. The CDR3, as DNA: TGTGCCAGCAGCCAAGTAGTAGGGGAGTCGGCACCCCTCCACTTT. It specifies CASSQVVGESAPLHF.

This clone was seen a handful of times. This chain joins TRBV6-6 and TRBJ1-2, with 9 bases identical to TRBD1. The CDR3 extends over 14 amino acids. V was pared by 6 bases and J by 5 bases, with 7 bases of the junction left unmatched. The V gene's germline CDR1 is MNHNY and CDR2 SVGAGI (reference sequence). The CDR3 sequence is CASRTPGQGYGYTF. The CDR3 DNA reads as TGTGCCAGCAGAACGCCGGGACAGGGATATGGCTACACCTTC.

A few counts support this clone. The V gene is TRBV5-4, the J gene TRBJ1-3; D gene uncertain. CDR3 length: 14 residues. Germline V gene lookup returns CDR1 SGHNT and CDR2 YYREEE (reference sequence). Deletions cut 4 bases from V and 4 bases from J, with 12 bases between. In DNA, the CDR3 is TGTGCCAGCAGCGCTACAATGGAGGGAAACACCATATATTTT. Amino acids: CASSATMEGNTIYF.

This chain links TRBV6-6 with TRBJ1-1; D not resolved. V lost 7 bases, J lost 1 base, and 10 bases lay in between. The CDR3 loop spans 13 amino acids. From germline, CDR1 is MNHNY and CDR2 SVGAGI (reference sequence). CDR3 nucleotides: TGTGCCAGCAAGGGATATAGGAACACTGAAGCTTTCTTT. It yields the protein CASKGYRNTEAFF.

The chain joins TRBV4-2 to TRBJ2-3; a possible D gene is TRBD2 (7 bases). V lost 0 bases to trimming and J lost 4 bases, with 11 bases between them. The CDR3 contains 15 residues. Per the germline V gene, CDR1 is LGHNA and CDR2 is YNFKEQ. CDR3 sequence: CASSQDAGAPDTQYF. The CDR3 nucleotides are TGTGCCAGCAGCCAAGATGCGGGGGCCCCAGATACGCAGTATTTT.

The table lists this clone with a few counts. V and J are TRBV7-3 and TRBJ2-5; 8 nucleotides align to TRBD2. With 5 bases clipped from V and 5 bases from J, the junction kept 13 bases outside the gene matches. Per germline, CDR1 SGHTA and CDR2 FQGTGA. The CDR3 consists of 16 residues. The CDR3 region has the DNA TGTGCCAGCAGCCCGGTAGGAGCGGGGGCTGAGGAGACCCAGTACTTC. Translating gives CASSPVGAGAEETQYF. The whole variable domain, remainder taken from reference TRBV7-3 and TRBJ2-5, is GAGVSQTPSNKVTEKGKYVELRCDPISGHTALYWYRQSLGQGPEFLIYFQGTGAADDSGLPNDRFFAVRPEGSVSTLKIQRTERGDSAVYLCASSPVGAGAEETQYFGPGTRLLVL.

The rearrangement uses TRBV5-1 and TRBJ2-7, with 12 bases that match TRBD1. Losses at the gene ends were 4 bases for V and 5 bases for J; bases not matched to a gene: 7. Per germline, CDR1 SGHRS and CDR2 YFSETQ. This CDR3 region has 15 residues. CDR3 in amino acids: CASSLGTGGIDEQYF. In DNA form, the CDR3 reads TGCGCCAGCAGCCTAGGGACAGGGGGCATTGACGAGCAGTACTTC.

The rearrangement joins TRBV2 to TRBJ1-2, with 9 bases identical to TRBD1. This CDR3 has 14 residues. V shed 7 bases and J 5 bases; nucleotides not matched to a gene: 8. Germline CDR1 is SNHLY and CDR2 is FYNNEI. CDR3 bases: TGTGCCAGCACCGAGGGGGACAGGGTTTATGGCTACACCTTC. Its protein is CASTEGDRVYGYTF. Together with reference TRBV2 and TRBJ1-2, the CDR3 gives the full variable domain: EPEVTQTPSHQVTQMGQEVILRCVPISNHLYFYWYRQILGQKVEFLVSFYNNEISEKSEIFDDQFSVERPDGSNFTLKIRSTKLEDSAMYFCASTEGDRVYGYTFGSGTRLTVV.

This chain connects TRBV6-6 to TRBJ2-1; TRBD1 aligns across 10 bases. Losses at the gene ends were 10 bases for V and 7 bases for J; bases not matched to a gene: 4. The CDR3 runs 12 residues. The germline gives CDR1 MNHNY, CDR2 SVGAGI (reference sequence). The CDR3, as DNA: TGTGCCACACGACAGGGGGCGAATGAGCAGTTCTTC. Translated: CATRQGANEQFF.

This sequence joins TRBV6-6 and TRBJ1-6; D unresolved. In germline, CDR1 is MNHNY, CDR2 SVGAGI (reference sequence). Between the trimmed V and J ends, which lost 7 bases and 7 bases, there was a span of 17 bases. The CDR3 has 15 residues. The CDR3 reads CASTRGSKPNSPLHF. The DNA for the CDR3 is TGTGCCAGCACCAGAGGGTCCAAACCCAATTCACCCCTCCACTTT.

The chain joins TRBV6-1 to TRBJ2-5, with a possible D match to TRBD1 (6 bases). CDR1 is MNHNS and CDR2 is SASEGT in the germline V gene. Trimming removed 6 bases at V and 2 bases at J, with 16 bases between. The CDR3 loop spans 15 amino acids. Here the CDR3 DNA reads TGTGCCAGCAGAAGGGCCCAGGGGTGGCAAGAGACCCAGTACTTC. This gives the protein CASRRAQGWQETQYF.

About this clone itself: Other nucleotide sequences from this sample produce the same CDR3. This rearrangement joins TRBV5-6 to TRBJ1-1; D call uncertain. Trimming shortened V by 4 bases and J by 2 bases, and 3 bases separated the two germline ends. This CDR3 contains 11 residues. Germline V gene sequence: CDR1 SGHDT, CDR2 YYEEEE. The CDR3 DNA reads TGTGCCAGCAGCCTTAACACTGAAGCTTTCTTT. Residues: CASSLNTEAFF.

V usage is TRBV7-8 and J usage is TRBJ2-2; 7 bases fit TRBD2. Germline V lookup: CDR1 SGHVS, CDR2 FQNEAQ. The CDR3 totals 16 residues. The ends lost 5 bases at V and 0 bases at J; junction bases unmatched: 6. As DNA, the CDR3 is TGTGCCAGCAGCCCTCTAAGCGGGGCGAACACCGGGGAGCTGTTTTTT. Its protein is CASSPLSGANTGELFF.

V and J are TRBV10-3 and TRBJ1-2; 7 bases are a match to TRBD1. The germline V gene encodes CDR1 ENHRY and CDR2 SYGVKD. Trimming removed 0 bases from V and 5 bases from J; junction bases left unmatched: 3. The CDR3 length is 14 residues. CDR3 nucleotide sequence: TGTGCCATCAGTGAGTCGGGACAGCGATATGGCTACACCTTC. Protein product: CAISESGQRYGYTF.

V and J are TRBV2 and TRBJ2-7, with 7 bases identical to TRBD2. V gave up 4 bases and J gave up 2 bases; unmatched junction bases: 8. The CDR3 runs 15 residues. Germline V gene data show CDR1 as SNHLY and CDR2 as FYNNEI. The CDR3 nucleotides read TGTGCCAGCAGTGCCCGGGGAGGGATAACCTACGAGCAGTACTTC. Its protein is CASSARGGITYEQYF.

This chain links TRBV27 with TRBJ1-1; D is ambiguous. Germline values: CDR1 MNHEY, CDR2 SMNVEV (reference sequence). This CDR3 is built from 13 residues. The V end lost 8 bases, the J end lost 8 bases, and 18 bases lay between the germline ends. CDR3 nucleotides: TGTGCCAGCCAGTTGGCGGAGGGAATGGAAGCTTTCTTT. Residues: CASQLAEGMEAFF.

In regard to this clone: This sample includes further DNA sequences coding for the same CDR3. The CDR3 DNA follows: TGTGCCAGCAGTGGACAGGGGTGGAATCAGCCCCAGCATTTT. Translating it yields CASSGQGWNQPQHF. The rearrangement uses TRBV2 and TRBJ1-5; 8 bases agree with TRBD1. The CDR3 is made up of 14 amino acids. Germline V lookup: CDR1 SNHLY, CDR2 FYNNEI. After removal of 4 bases from V and 4 bases from J, the junction contained 3 bases not matched to a gene.

Here the CDR3 DNA reads TGTGCCAGCTCAGGAGCTAACCTTAATGAAAAACTGTTTTTT. The encoded protein is CASSGANLNEKLFF. The chain employs TRBV18 and TRBJ1-4, with unresolved D. CDR1 and CDR2 (germline): KGHSH, LQKENI. The CDR3 sequence is 14 residues long. Trimming pared 5 bases from V and 4 bases from J, leaving 11 bases between. The whole variable domain, filled in from reference TRBV18 and TRBJ1-4, reads NAGVMQNPRHLVRRRGQEARLRCSPMKGHSHVYWYRQLPEEGLKFMVYLQKENIIDESGMPKERFSAEFPKEGPSILRIQQVVRGDSAAYFCASSGANLNEKLFFGSGTQLSVL.

V and J are TRBV6-5 and TRBJ1-6, with a possible D match to TRBD1 (5 bases). The germline CDR1 and CDR2 sequences are MNHEY and SVGAGI. V dropped 5 bases and J dropped 4 bases, with 9 bases sitting between them. This CDR3 is built from 14 residues. CDR3 amino acids: CASSVTEYNSPLHF. As DNA, the CDR3 is TGTGCCAGCAGTGTGACAGAGTATAATTCACCCCTCCACTTT.

The chain joins TRBV5-1 to TRBJ1-2; 9 bases match TRBD1. Germline CDR1 and CDR2: SGHRS and YFSETQ. Losses at the gene ends were 4 bases for V and 3 bases for J; bases not matched to a gene: 7. CDR3 length: 15 residues. CDR3 region: CASSPGQGQDYGYTF. CDR3 bases: TGCGCCAGCAGCCCGGGACAGGGCCAAGACTATGGCTACACCTTC.